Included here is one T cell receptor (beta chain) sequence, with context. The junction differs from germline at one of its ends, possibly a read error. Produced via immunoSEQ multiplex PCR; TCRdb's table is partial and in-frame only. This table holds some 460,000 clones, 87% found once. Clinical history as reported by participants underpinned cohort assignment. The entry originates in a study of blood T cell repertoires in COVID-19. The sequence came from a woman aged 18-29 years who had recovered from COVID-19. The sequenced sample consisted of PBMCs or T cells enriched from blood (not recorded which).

The CDR3 protein is CASSPHGPF. CDR3 sequence (DNA): TGTGCCAGCTCACCACATGGCCCCTTC. The chain combines TRBV18 with TRBJ1-2; D is uncertain. The CDR3 spans 9 residues. Germline V CDR1 and CDR2: KGHSH, LQKENI. Full variable domain (rest looked up from reference TRBV18 and TRBJ1-2): NAGVMQNPRHLVRRRGQEARLRCSPMKGHSHVYWYRQLPEEGLKFMVYLQKENIIDESGMPKERFSAEFPKEGPSILRIQQVVRGDSAAYFCASSPHGPFGSGTRLTVV.